These T cell receptor beta chains were read from a single sample in a study of cytotoxic CD8 clonotypes in ibrutinib-treated CLL. Method: immunoSEQ multiplex PCR; TCRdb's copy keeps in-frame clones and lacks some. The table includes around 140,000 clones, over 75% detected once. The sequencing here drew on PBMCs, taken after 24 months of ibrutinib treatment. The receptors shown here come from a human donor with chronic lymphocytic leukemia. Both conserved end residues are part of each CDR3. Fields, in order: V gene, J gene, clone size, D gene, CDR3 protein. A D gene is named only where the DNA matches it firmly. Where a row states a size, it is once, few, many or the class of an expanded clone; other rows omit it.

TRBV5-1	TRBJ2-5	-	TRBD1	CASSYRGTDQETQYF
TRBV5-6	TRBJ2-7	-	-	CASSLDFAGKGSYEQYF
TRBV2	TRBJ2-7	-	TRBD1	CASSLDRGYEQYF
TRBV19	TRBJ2-7	-	-	CASSTLGDWNEQYF
TRBV7-8	TRBJ1-5	-	-	CASSTGQSQYSNQPQHF
TRBV5-6	TRBJ1-5	-	TRBD1	CASSYGGYRGGQPQHF
TRBV7-8	TRBJ1-4	-	-	CASSRMRTNEKLFF
TRBV2	TRBJ1-5	-	-	CASKSETGSNQPQHF
TRBV7-8	TRBJ2-5	once	-	CASSLQETQYF
TRBV6-6	TRBJ2-7	once	-	CASSTRPVEQYF
TRBV27	TRBJ2-7	-	TRBD2	CASSSPDAGDRHEQYF
TRBV7-9	TRBJ2-3	-	-	CASSPGLRNGDTQYF
TRBV5-8	TRBJ2-7	-	TRBD1	CASSPPRDRVNYEQYF
TRBV5-1	TRBJ1-4	-	-	CASRDVSGANEKLFF
TRBV6-1	TRBJ1-4	-	-	CASSLGIKLFF
TRBV5-4	TRBJ1-2	-	-	CASSLDRGRGYGYTF
TRBV11-2	TRBJ1-1	-	-	CASSLAYVNVCAFF
TRBV18	TRBJ2-5	few	-	CASSPYQRETQYF
TRBV28	TRBJ1-4	-	-	CASSLGSSNEKLFF
TRBV7-2	TRBJ1-2	-	-	CASSPQPQGRRDGYTF
TRBV7-2	TRBJ2-3	-	-	CASSLVGGERQYF
TRBV9	TRBJ1-3	-	-	CASSAGDRSGNTIYF
TRBV6-1	TRBJ2-7	-	TRBD2	CASSTGTSGGDEQYF
TRBV9	TRBJ2-7	-	-	CASSPGGTTGYEQYF
TRBV18	TRBJ2-1	-	TRBD2	CASSPGTSGRDNEQFF
TRBV6-5	TRBJ1-6	-	-	CASSYGWRGNSPLHF
TRBV4-2	TRBJ2-6	-	-	CASSQRQAGANVLTF
TRBV7-9	TRBJ2-7	-	-	CASSWGLSSGLSYEQYF
TRBV7-9	TRBJ2-1	-	TRBD1	CASSRFGTDNYNEQFF
TRBV10-3	TRBJ2-1	-	-	CAIRPGRDEQFF
TRBV7-3	TRBJ1-3	-	-	CASSLSAGRSGNTIYF
TRBV6-5	TRBJ2-5	-	-	CASTPGGGRETQYF
TRBV7-3	TRBJ1-3	once	-	CASSYDQTRGNTIYF
TRBV7-2	TRBJ2-1	-	-	CASSLEAAASGPYNEQFF
TRBV30	TRBJ1-3	-	-	CAWALYGDFYGNTIYF
TRBV18	TRBJ2-1	-	TRBD1	CASLLGQGAYNEQFF
TRBV12-2	TRBJ1-2	-	-	CASRPRQGGGYTF
TRBV6-6	TRBJ1-5	-	TRBD1	CASSWTGNQPQHF
TRBV18	TRBJ2-7	-	TRBD1	CASSGQGTGEQYF
TRBV28	TRBJ1-1	once	TRBD1	CASSQFPGQGAGTEAFF
TRBV7-9	TRBJ1-6	-	-	CASSRDTLNSPLHF
TRBV5-1	TRBJ1-2	-	-	CASSLAGNYGYTF
TRBV15	TRBJ1-2	once	TRBD1	CATSPRQGRNGYTF
TRBV15	TRBJ1-2	-	-	CATSRDGFTGWTQLTGYGYTF